Sequencing of this TCR beta chain was carried out in a study of CD8 T cells in Susac syndrome. Reverse transcription of roughly 0.45 to 1 ug RNA was carried out with random hexamers. One entry per CDR3 protein, called by TCRdb with MiXCR from the immunoSEQ multiplex PCR reads. Of roughly 180,000 distinct CDR3 sequences listed, 90% to 95% are singletons. CDR1 and CDR2 from the germline V gene are MNHNS and SASEGT. The CDR3 spans 15 residues. The V end was cut by 7 bases, the J end by 0 bases, with 13 bases between. V is TRBV6-1 and J is TRBJ1-3; no definite D call. Sequenced: CD4+ T cells from PBMCs. This receptor was identified in a human donor with multiple sclerosis. CDR3 loop: CASTERQLSGNTIYF. The CDR3 DNA follows: TGTGCCAGCACCGAAAGGCAGCTCTCTGGAAACACCATATATTTT.